This TCR beta chain was captured in a study of cytomegalovirus exposure and HLA in healthy donors. Healthy bone marrow donors made up the donors. Concerning this clone itself: Its antigen is unknown.

The study ran its PCR with 60 Vbeta and 13 Jbeta primers. The protocol was immunoSEQ multiplex PCR, while the TCRdb copy is restricted to in-frame clones and leaves out a portion. The record lists 65,000 to 85,000 clones, of which the ten most abundant hold approximately 1.5%. Study findings and constraints: The study found most TCR sequences rare, yet found some public TCRs in many donors. Published work reported that the classifier diagnosed cytomegalovirus status with high specificity and sensitivity.

Between the trimmed V and J ends, which lost 2 bases and 0 bases, there was a span of 14 bases. Germline values: CDR1 ENHRY, CDR2 SYGVKD. The CDR3 has 17 amino acids. The receptor comes from a woman aged 55-75 years in good health and CMV-seronegative. Material: PBMCs. This chain connects TRBV10-3 to TRBJ2-1; D perhaps matches TRBD1 (6 bases). CDR3 region: CAISEPTGRSSYNEQFF. Here the CDR3 DNA reads TGTGCCATCAGTGAGCCGACAGGAAGAAGCTCCTACAATGAGCAGTTCTTC.